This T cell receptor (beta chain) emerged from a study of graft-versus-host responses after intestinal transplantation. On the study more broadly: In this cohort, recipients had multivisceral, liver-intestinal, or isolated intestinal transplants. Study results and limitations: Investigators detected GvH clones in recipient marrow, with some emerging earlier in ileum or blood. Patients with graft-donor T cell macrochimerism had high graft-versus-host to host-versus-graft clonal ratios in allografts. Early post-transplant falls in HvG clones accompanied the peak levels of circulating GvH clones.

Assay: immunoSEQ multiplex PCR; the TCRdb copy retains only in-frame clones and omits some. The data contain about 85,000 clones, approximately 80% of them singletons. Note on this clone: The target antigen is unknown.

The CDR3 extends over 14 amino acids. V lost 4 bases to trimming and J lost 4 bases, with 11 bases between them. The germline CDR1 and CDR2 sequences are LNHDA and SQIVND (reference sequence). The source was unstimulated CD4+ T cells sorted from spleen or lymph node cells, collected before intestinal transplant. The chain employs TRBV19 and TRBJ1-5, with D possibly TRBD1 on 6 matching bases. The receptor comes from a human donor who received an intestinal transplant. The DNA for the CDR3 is TGTGCCAGTAGTAGTATACAGGGTAATCAGCCCCAGCATTTT. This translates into CASSSIQGNQPQHF.